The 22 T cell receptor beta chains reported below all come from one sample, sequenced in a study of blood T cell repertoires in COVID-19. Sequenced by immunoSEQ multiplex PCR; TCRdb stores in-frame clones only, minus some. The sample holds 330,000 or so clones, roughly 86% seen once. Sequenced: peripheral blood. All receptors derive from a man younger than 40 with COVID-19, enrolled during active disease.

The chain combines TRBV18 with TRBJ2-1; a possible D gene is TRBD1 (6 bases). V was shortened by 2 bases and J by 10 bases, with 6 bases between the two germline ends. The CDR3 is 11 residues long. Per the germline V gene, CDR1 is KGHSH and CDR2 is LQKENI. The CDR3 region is CASSPGGEQFF. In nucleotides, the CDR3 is TGTGCCAGCTCACCAGGGGGCGAGCAGTTCTTC.

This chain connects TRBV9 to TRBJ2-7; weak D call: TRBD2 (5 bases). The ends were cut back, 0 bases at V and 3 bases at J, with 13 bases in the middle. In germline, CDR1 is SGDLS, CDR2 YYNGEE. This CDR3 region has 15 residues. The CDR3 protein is CASSVGGRGDYEQYF. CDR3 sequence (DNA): TGTGCCAGCAGCGTAGGGGGTCGGGGAGACTACGAGCAGTACTTC. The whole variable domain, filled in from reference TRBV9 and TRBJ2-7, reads DSGVTQTPKHLITATGQRVTLRCSPRSGDLSVYWYQQSLDQGLQFLIQYYNGEERAKGNILERFSAQQFPDLHSELNLSSLELGDSALYFCASSVGGRGDYEQYFGPGTRLTVT.

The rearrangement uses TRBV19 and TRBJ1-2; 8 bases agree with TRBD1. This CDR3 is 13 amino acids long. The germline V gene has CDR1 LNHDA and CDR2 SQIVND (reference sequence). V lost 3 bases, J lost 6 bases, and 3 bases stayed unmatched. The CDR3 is CASSIQGADGYTF. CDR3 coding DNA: TGTGCCAGTAGTATTCAGGGGGCTGATGGCTACACCTTC.

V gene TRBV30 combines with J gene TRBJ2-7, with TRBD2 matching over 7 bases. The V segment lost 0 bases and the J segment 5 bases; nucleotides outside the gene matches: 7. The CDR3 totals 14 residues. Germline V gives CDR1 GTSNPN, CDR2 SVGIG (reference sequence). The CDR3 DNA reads TGTGCCTGGAGTGTTGGCGGGAGCGGCCACGAGCAGTACTTC. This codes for CAWSVGGSGHEQYF.

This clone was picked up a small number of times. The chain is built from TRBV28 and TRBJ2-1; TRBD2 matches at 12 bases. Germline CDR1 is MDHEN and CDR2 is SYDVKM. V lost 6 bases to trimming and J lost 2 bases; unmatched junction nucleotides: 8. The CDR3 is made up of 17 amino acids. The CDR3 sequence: CASSPSGRATPYNEQFF. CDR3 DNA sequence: TGTGCCAGCAGCCCTAGCGGGAGGGCCACCCCCTACAATGAGCAGTTCTTC.

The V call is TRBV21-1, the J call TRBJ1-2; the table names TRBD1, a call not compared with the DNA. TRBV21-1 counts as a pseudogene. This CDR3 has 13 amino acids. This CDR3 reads CASSSKCRNGYTF. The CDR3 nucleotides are TGTGCCAGCAGCTCAAAGTGCAGGAATGGCTACACCTTC.

CDR3: CSVEDTRDEQFF. The CDR3 DNA is TGCAGCGTTGAGGATACTAGGGATGAGCAGTTCTTC. The chain uses TRBV29-1 and TRBJ2-1, with D perhaps matching TRBD2 (5 bases). Between the trimmed V and J ends, which lost 3 bases and 8 bases, there was a span of 11 bases. Germline lookup yields CDR1 SQVTM and CDR2 ANQGSEA. CDR3 length equals 12 residues.

The CDR3 loop is CASSSQGPYGYTF. Written as DNA, the CDR3 is TGTGCCAGCAGCTCACAGGGACCCTATGGCTACACCTTC. The chain carries TRBV7-9 and TRBJ1-2; possible D gene TRBD1, 6 bases. Germline lookup yields CDR1 SEHNR and CDR2 FQNEAQ (reference sequence). CDR3 size: 13 residues. Trimming cost V 4 bases and J 4 bases, with 10 bases left between them.

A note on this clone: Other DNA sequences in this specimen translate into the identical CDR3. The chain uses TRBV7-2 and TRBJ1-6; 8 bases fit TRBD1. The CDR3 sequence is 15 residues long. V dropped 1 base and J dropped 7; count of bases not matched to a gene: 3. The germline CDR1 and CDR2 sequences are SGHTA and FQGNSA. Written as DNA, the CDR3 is TGTGCCAGCAGCTTAGTAGGGACAGGAAATTCACCCCTCCACTTT. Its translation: CASSLVGTGNSPLHF.

The CDR3 loop reads CSVWTAHSYEQYF. CDR3 in DNA: TGCAGCGTATGGACAGCCCACTCCTACGAGCAGTACTTC. The rearrangement joins TRBV29-1 to TRBJ2-7; possibly TRBD1 for D (6 bases). The V end lost 6 bases, the J end lost 0 bases, and 12 bases lay between the germline ends. CDR3 size: 13 residues. Looked up from germline, CDR1 is SQVTM and CDR2 is ANQGSEA.

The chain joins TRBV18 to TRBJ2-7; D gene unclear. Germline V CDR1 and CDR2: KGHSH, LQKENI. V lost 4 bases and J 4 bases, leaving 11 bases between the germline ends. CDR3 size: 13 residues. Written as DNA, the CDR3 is TGTGCCAGCTCACAACGTACAGATTACGAGCAGTACTTC. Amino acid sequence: CASSQRTDYEQYF.

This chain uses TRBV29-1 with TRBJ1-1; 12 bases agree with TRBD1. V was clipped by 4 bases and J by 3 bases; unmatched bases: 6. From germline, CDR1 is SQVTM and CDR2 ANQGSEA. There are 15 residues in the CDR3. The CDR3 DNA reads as TGCAGCGTTGGCCCGGGACAGGGGGCCTACACTGAAGCTTTCTTT. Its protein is CSVGPGQGAYTEAFF.

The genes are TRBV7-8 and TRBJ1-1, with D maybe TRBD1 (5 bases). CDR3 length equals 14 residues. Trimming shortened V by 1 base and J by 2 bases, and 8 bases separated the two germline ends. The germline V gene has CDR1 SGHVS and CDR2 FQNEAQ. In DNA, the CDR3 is TGTGCCAGCAGCTTAGTGGGGGGAAACACTGAAGCTTTCTTT. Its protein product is CASSLVGGNTEAFF.

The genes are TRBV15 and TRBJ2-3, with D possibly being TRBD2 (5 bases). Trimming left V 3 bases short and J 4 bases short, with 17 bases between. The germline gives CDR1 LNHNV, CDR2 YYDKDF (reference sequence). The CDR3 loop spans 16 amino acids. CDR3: CATSSEGQLIPDTQYF. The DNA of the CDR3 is TGTGCCACCAGCAGCGAGGGCCAGTTGATACCAGATACGCAGTATTTT.

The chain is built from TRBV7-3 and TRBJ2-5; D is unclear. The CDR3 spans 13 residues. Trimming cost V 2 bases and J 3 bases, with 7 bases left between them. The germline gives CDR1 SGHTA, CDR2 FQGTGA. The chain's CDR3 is CASSLELEETQYF. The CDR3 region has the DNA TGTGCCAGCAGCTTAGAGCTGGAAGAGACCCAGTACTTC.

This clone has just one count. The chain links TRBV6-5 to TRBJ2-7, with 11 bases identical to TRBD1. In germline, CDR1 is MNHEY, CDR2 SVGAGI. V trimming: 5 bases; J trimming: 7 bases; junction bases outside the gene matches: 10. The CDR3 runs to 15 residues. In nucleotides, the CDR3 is TGTGCCAGCAGTCCCTCAGGGACAGGGGGATTAGAGCAGTACTTC. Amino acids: CASSPSGTGGLEQYF.

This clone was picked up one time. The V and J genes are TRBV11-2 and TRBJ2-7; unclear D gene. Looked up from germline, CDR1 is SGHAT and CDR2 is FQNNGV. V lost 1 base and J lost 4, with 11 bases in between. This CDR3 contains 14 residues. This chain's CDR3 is CASSLAIRLYEQYF. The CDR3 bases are TGTGCCAGCAGCTTAGCTATCAGACTTTACGAGCAGTACTTC.

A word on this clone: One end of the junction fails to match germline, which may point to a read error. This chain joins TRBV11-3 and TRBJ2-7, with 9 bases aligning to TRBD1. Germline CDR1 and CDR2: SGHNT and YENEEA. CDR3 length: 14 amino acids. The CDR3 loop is CASSWGQGSDEQYF. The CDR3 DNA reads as TGTGCCAGCAGCTGGGGACAGGGCTCCGACGAGCAGTACTTC.

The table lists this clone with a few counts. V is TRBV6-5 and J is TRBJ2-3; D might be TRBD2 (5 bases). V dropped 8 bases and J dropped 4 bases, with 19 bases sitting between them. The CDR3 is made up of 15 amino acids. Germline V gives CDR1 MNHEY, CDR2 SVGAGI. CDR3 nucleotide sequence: TGTGCCAGCCACCTACTTGAGGACTCACCAGATACGCAGTATTTT. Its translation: CASHLLEDSPDTQYF.

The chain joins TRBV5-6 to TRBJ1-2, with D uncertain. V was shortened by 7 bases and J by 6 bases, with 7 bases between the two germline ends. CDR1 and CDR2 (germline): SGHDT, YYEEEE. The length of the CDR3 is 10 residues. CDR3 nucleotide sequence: TGTGCCAGCGGAGTAGATGGCTACACCTTC. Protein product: CASGVDGYTF.

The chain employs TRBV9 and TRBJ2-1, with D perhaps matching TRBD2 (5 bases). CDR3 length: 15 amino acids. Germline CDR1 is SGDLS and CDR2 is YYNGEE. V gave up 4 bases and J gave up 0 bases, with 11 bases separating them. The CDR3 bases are TGTGCCAGCAGCCTAAGCGGAAGCTCCTACAATGAGCAGTTCTTC. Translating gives CASSLSGSSYNEQFF.

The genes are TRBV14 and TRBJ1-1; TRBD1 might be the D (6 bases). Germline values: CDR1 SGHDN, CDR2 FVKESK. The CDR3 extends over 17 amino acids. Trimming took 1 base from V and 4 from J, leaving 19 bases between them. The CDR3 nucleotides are TGTGCCAGCAGCCAAGCGGGTCAGGGGCCCCTTAGCACTGAAGCTTTCTTT. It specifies CASSQAGQGPLSTEAFF.